The 26 T cell receptor beta chains reported below all come from one sample, sequenced in a study of cytomegalovirus exposure and HLA in healthy donors. The PCR had 60 Vbeta and 13 Jbeta primers. The repertoire was sequenced with immunoSEQ multiplex PCR; TCRdb's copy has only in-frame clones and lacks some. The sample comprises fewer than 200,000 clones, approximately 80% of which are singletons, and 3.4% rests with the top ten. Sequenced sample: PBMCs. These receptors originate from a man aged 35 to 55 in good health and CMV-seropositive.

The CDR3 bases are TGTGCCAGCAGCTCCAGGACAGCTAACACTGAAGCTTTCTTT. As protein: CASSSRTANTEAFF. The chain links TRBV9 to TRBJ1-1, with a weak D call TRBD1 (6 bases). The CDR3 extends over 14 amino acids. Per germline, CDR1 SGDLS and CDR2 YYNGEE. V was trimmed by 4 bases and J by 2 bases, leaving 12 bases between them.

V gene TRBV19 combines with J gene TRBJ1-1; a possible D gene is TRBD1 (6 bases). Germline V CDR1 and CDR2: LNHDA, SQIVND (reference sequence). The CDR3 runs to 14 residues. V was clipped by 3 bases and J by 4 bases, with 12 bases between them. The CDR3 is CASSIKGGSTEAFF. Written as DNA, the CDR3 is TGTGCCAGTAGTATTAAGGGGGGGAGCACTGAAGCTTTCTTT.

The chain combines TRBV19 with TRBJ1-5, with D hard to call. Looked up from germline, CDR1 is LNHDA and CDR2 is SQIVND (reference sequence). Trimming took 3 bases from V and 1 from J, leaving 10 bases between them. This CDR3 spans 15 amino acids. DNA for the CDR3: TGTGCCAGTAGTATGGGCATTGGGAGCAATCAGCCCCAGCATTTT. Its protein is CASSMGIGSNQPQHF.

The CDR3: CASSPEDRYEQFF. In nucleotides, the CDR3 is TGTGCCAGCAGTCCCGAGGACAGATATGAGCAGTTCTTC. The V gene is TRBV27, the J gene TRBJ2-1; D might be TRBD1 (6 bases). CDR3 length: 13 residues. The germline gives CDR1 MNHEY, CDR2 SMNVEV (reference sequence). The V gene lost 5 bases and the J gene lost 8 bases, with 13 bases spanning the gap.

The sample holds a few counts of this clone. The chain employs TRBV28 and TRBJ1-2; no firm D call. Germline assignment: CDR1 MDHEN and CDR2 SYDVKM. The CDR3 sequence is 12 residues long. Trimming took off 2 bases at V and 4 bases at J, with 5 bases between the two ends. CDR3 sequence reads: CASSLGSYGYTF. CDR3 nucleotide sequence: TGTGCCAGCAGTTTAGGCAGCTATGGCTACACCTTC.

The V gene is TRBV28, the J gene TRBJ2-1, with 9 bases that match TRBD2. Trimming at V came to 6 bases and at J to 9 bases, leaving 9 bases not matched to a gene. The CDR3 covers 14 residues. Germline-derived CDR1 and CDR2 are MDHEN and SYDVKM. The CDR3 sequence: CASSPSGTTPEQFF. CDR3 DNA: TGTGCCAGCAGCCCTAGCGGGACCACTCCTGAGCAGTTCTTC.

In its sample, this clone was seen a few times. The CDR3 sequence is CASRNGTPRYEQYF. The CDR3 region has the DNA TGTGCCAGCAGGAACGGCACTCCCAGGTACGAGCAGTACTTC. The V gene is TRBV27, the J gene TRBJ2-7, with unresolved D. The ends were cut back, 6 bases at V and 4 bases at J, with 16 bases in the middle. The CDR3 extends over 14 amino acids. In germline, CDR1 is MNHEY, CDR2 SMNVEV (reference sequence).

The chain recombines TRBV5-5 with TRBJ2-1, with 9 bases lining up with TRBD2. This CDR3 spans 17 amino acids. Germline V gives CDR1 SGHKS, CDR2 YYEKEE (reference sequence). The V gene end was trimmed by 4 bases and the J gene end by 0 bases; junction bases not matched to a gene: 8. CDR3 sequence (DNA): TGTGCCAGCAGCCTATTCCTTAGCGGGAGCTCCTACAATGAGCAGTTCTTC. This encodes CASSLFLSGSSYNEQFF.

This chain uses TRBV7-9 with TRBJ2-4; possible D gene TRBD2, 7 bases. V lost 5 bases and J 5 bases, leaving 19 bases between the germline ends. The CDR3 length is 16 residues. Germline V CDR1 and CDR2: SEHNR, FQNEAQ (reference sequence). CDR3 residues: CASSIEGGSRQNIQYF. DNA for the CDR3: TGTGCCAGCAGCATAGAGGGGGGGAGCCGACAAAACATTCAGTACTTC.

Here the CDR3 reads CASSQGSGRYEQYF. In nucleotides, the CDR3 is TGCGCCAGCAGCCAAGGATCAGGGAGGTACGAGCAGTACTTC. J is TRBJ2-5 and V is TRBV4-1; TRBD2 is a possible D gene (6 bases). TRBJ2-7 explains the end of the DNA better; the J call may be wrong. The CDR3 sequence is 14 residues long. Germline V gene lookup returns CDR1 MGHRA and CDR2 YSYEKL.

V and J are TRBV29-1 and TRBJ2-1; tentatively, D is TRBD1 (6 bases). Trimming cost V 4 bases and J 8 bases, with 15 bases left between them. The germline CDR1 and CDR2 sequences are SQVTM and ANQGSEA. This CDR3 is 13 amino acids long. This chain's CDR3 is CSVGQGLVDEQFF. The CDR3 region has the DNA TGCAGCGTTGGGCAGGGGCTAGTGGATGAGCAGTTCTTC.

The chain couples TRBV5-4 to TRBJ2-1, with 7 positions matching TRBD1. Per germline, CDR1 SGHNT and CDR2 YYREEE (reference sequence). This CDR3 has 16 residues. V lost 0 bases and J lost 6; bases outside the gene matches: 9. The CDR3 DNA reads as TGTGCCAGCAGCTTGGGGACCGGGACAGATCTCAATGAGCAGTTCTTC. As protein: CASSLGTGTDLNEQFF.

The V and J genes are TRBV28 and TRBJ2-1, with 10 bases aligning to TRBD2. CDR3 length: 16 residues. The junction had 4 bases not matched to a gene; V was cut back by 5 bases and J by 0 bases. The germline gives CDR1 MDHEN, CDR2 SYDVKM. The CDR3: CASSTSSGSSYNEQFF. CDR3 nucleotide sequence: TGTGCCAGCAGTACATCTAGCGGGAGCTCCTACAATGAGCAGTTCTTC.

The rearrangement joins TRBV7-2 to TRBJ2-1; TRBD2 matches 7 bases. The CDR3 has 15 residues. V lost 4 bases, J lost 1 base, and 4 bases stayed unmatched. The germline gives CDR1 SGHTA, CDR2 FQGNSA. CDR3 protein: CASSSLAFSYNEQFF. The CDR3 coding sequence is TGTGCCAGCAGCTCACTAGCGTTTTCCTACAATGAGCAGTTCTTC.

The J gene is TRBJ2-7, the V gene TRBV2; 11 bases align to TRBD2. Germline-derived CDR1 and CDR2 are SNHLY and FYNNEI. Trimming took 5 bases from V and 5 from J; bases not matched to a gene: 5. There are 14 residues in the CDR3. The CDR3 protein is CASSTSGRSHEQYF. The CDR3 coding sequence is TGTGCCAGCAGTACTAGCGGGAGATCCCACGAGCAGTACTTC.

CDR3 sequence: CAWSTSGGTYEQYF. CDR3 in DNA: TGTGCCTGGAGTACCAGCGGGGGCACCTACGAGCAGTACTTC. The chain recombines TRBV30 with TRBJ2-7, with 8 bases matching TRBD2. Germline CDR1 and CDR2: GTSNPN and SVGIG (reference sequence). The CDR3 sequence is 14 residues long. Trimming removed 2 bases from V and 2 bases from J; junction bases left unmatched: 5.

The chain recombines TRBV7-3 with TRBJ1-2; D is perhaps TRBD1 (6 bases). CDR3 length: 13 residues. CDR1 and CDR2 (germline): SGHTA, FQGTGA. Trimming cost V 5 bases and J 6 bases, with 13 bases left between them. The CDR3, as DNA: TGTGCCAGCAGCGGGCGAGGGGGTGATGGCTACACCTTC. This sequence encodes CASSGRGGDGYTF.

This clone came up once. The V gene is TRBV4-1, the J gene TRBJ2-7; 7 bases map to TRBD1. Germline V gene lookup returns CDR1 MGHRA and CDR2 YSYEKL. The CDR3 has 15 residues. J lost 0 bases, V lost 3 bases, and 5 bases had no gene match. CDR3 loop: CASSQVQGVSYEQYF. The CDR3 DNA reads as TGCGCCAGCAGCCAGGTCCAGGGGGTCTCCTACGAGCAGTACTTC.

The chain links TRBV7-9 to TRBJ1-2; D not certain. Trimming cost V 4 bases and J 6 bases, with 9 bases left between them. The CDR3 loop spans 12 amino acids. Germline V gene sequence: CDR1 SEHNR, CDR2 FQNEAQ (reference sequence). The CDR3 loop is CASSSTPDGYTF. The CDR3 DNA reads as TGTGCCAGCAGCTCAACTCCGGATGGCTACACCTTC.

Note on this clone: The same CDR3 also results from other DNA sequences found in this sample. V is TRBV19 and J is TRBJ1-1, with D unclear. CDR1 and CDR2 from the germline V gene are LNHDA and SQIVND (reference sequence). The CDR3 totals 13 residues. V was shortened by 5 bases and J by 1 base, with 8 bases between the two germline ends. The CDR3 DNA is TGTGCCAGTAGTCCCCGGGAGAACACTGAAGCTTTCTTT. Its protein is CASSPRENTEAFF.

The CDR3 sequence is CASAGNRGPRRGYTF. Written as DNA, the CDR3 is TGTGCCAGCGCCGGGAACAGGGGGCCTCGTAGGGGCTACACCTTC. V is TRBV2 and J is TRBJ1-2, with 9 positions matching TRBD1. The junction had 15 bases not matched to a gene; V was cut back by 8 bases and J by 8 bases. The germline V gene has CDR1 SNHLY and CDR2 FYNNEI. This CDR3 has 15 residues.

The V call is TRBV19, the J call TRBJ1-5; the match to TRBD1 covers 8 bases. The germline V gene has CDR1 LNHDA and CDR2 SQIVND (reference sequence). The CDR3 is made up of 16 amino acids. With 6 bases clipped from V and 5 bases from J, the junction kept 12 bases outside the gene matches. The CDR3 sequence: CASRIGTGTGDQPQHF. The CDR3 DNA reads TGTGCCAGTAGGATCGGTACCGGGACAGGCGATCAGCCCCAGCATTTT.

For the CDR3, the DNA is TGTGCCAGCAGTTTTCGGGGACAGCCACCAGATACGCAGTATTTT. It codes for CASSFRGQPPDTQYF. The chain couples TRBV28 to TRBJ2-3; the match to TRBD1 covers 7 bases. CDR1 MDHEN and CDR2 SYDVKM come from the germline V gene. The CDR3 runs to 15 residues. Losses at the gene ends were 3 bases for V and 4 bases for J; bases not matched to a gene: 7. Filled out from reference TRBV28 and TRBJ2-3, the complete variable domain reads DVKVTQSSRYLVKRTGEKVFLECVQDMDHENMFWYRQDPGLGLRLIYFSYDVKMKEKGDIPEGYSVSREKKERFSLILESASTNQTSMYLCASSFRGQPPDTQYFGPGTRLTVL.

The CDR3 DNA is TGTGCCACCAGCAGAGAGTGGGACAGTCGGGACGAGCAGTACTTC. Translating gives CATSREWDSRDEQYF. V usage is TRBV15 and J usage is TRBJ2-7, with TRBD1 identical over 7 bases. Germline loops: CDR1 LNHNV, CDR2 YYDKDF (reference sequence). CDR3 length: 15 amino acids. Trimming removed 0 bases from V and 5 bases from J; junction bases left unmatched: 7.

This chain links TRBV6-4 with TRBJ2-1; TRBD2 matches at 12 bases. Germline V CDR1 and CDR2: MRHNA, SNTAGT. V shed 6 bases, J shed 6 bases, and the junction held 6 bases outside the gene matches. The CDR3 sequence is 15 residues long. The CDR3 sequence: CASRTRLAGANEQFF. CDR3 DNA sequence: TGTGCCAGCAGGACCCGACTAGCGGGGGCCAATGAGCAGTTCTTC.

This clone was recorded a few times. V gene TRBV29-1 combines with J gene TRBJ2-7; D possibly corresponds to TRBD1 (6 bases). CDR3 length equals 13 residues. Between the trimmed V and J ends, which lost 8 bases and 2 bases, there was a span of 16 bases. Germline V gives CDR1 SQVTM, CDR2 ANQGSEA. The CDR3 DNA follows: TGCAGCACTGCCTCCAGGGGCACCTACGAGCAGTACTTC. Amino acid sequence: CSTASRGTYEQYF.